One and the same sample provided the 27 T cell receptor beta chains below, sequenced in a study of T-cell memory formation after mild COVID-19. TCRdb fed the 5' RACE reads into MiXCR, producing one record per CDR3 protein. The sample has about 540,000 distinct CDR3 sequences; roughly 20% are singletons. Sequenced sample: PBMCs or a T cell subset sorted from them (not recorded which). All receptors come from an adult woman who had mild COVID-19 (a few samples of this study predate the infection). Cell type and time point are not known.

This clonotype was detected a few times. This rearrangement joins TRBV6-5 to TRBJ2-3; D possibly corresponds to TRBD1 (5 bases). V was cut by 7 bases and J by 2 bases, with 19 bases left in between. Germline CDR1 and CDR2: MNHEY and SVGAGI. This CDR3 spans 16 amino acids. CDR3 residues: CASTLRTAGYTDTQYF. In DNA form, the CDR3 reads TGTGCCAGCACCCTACGGACGGCAGGGTACACAGATACGCAGTATTTT.

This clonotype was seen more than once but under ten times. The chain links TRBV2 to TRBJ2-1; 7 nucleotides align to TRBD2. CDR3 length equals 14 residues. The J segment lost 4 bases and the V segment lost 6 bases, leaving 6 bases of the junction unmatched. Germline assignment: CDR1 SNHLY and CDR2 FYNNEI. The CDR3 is CASRLGGGYNEQFF. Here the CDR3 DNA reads TGTGCCAGCAGGTTGGGGGGGGGATACAATGAGCAGTTCTTC. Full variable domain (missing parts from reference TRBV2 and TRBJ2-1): EPEVTQTPSHQVTQMGQEVILRCVPISNHLYFYWYRQILGQKVEFLVSFYNNEISEKSEIFDDQFSVERPDGSNFTLKIRSTKLEDSAMYFCASRLGGGYNEQFFGPGTRLTVL.

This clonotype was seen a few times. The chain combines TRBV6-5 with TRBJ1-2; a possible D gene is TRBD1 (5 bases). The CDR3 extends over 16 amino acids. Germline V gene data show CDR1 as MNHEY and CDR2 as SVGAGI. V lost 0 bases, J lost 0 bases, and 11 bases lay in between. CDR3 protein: CASSYSSTVSNYGYTF. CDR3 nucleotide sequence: TGTGCCAGCAGTTACTCGTCGACAGTTTCTAACTATGGCTACACCTTC.

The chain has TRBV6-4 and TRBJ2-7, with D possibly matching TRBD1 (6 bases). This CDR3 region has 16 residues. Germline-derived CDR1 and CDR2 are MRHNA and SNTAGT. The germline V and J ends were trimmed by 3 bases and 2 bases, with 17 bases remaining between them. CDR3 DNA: TGTGCCAGCAGTGAACGAGGTAGACAGGACGCCTACGAGCAGTACTTC. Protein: CASSERGRQDAYEQYF.

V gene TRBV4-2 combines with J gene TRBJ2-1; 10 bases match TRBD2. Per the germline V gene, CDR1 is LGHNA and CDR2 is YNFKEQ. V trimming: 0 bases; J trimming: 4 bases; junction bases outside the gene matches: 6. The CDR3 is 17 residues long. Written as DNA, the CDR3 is TGTGCCAGCAGCCAAGATCTGCTAGCGGGGGTTTACAATGAGCAGTTCTTC. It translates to CASSQDLLAGVYNEQFF.

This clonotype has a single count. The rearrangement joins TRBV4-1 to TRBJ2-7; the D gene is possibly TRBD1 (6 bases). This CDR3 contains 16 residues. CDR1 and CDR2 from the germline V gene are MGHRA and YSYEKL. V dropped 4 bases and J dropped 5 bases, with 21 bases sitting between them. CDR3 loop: CASSRVLGQGSHEQYF. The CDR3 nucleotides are TGCGCCAGCAGCCGAGTGCTCGGGCAGGGGAGCCACGAGCAGTACTTC.

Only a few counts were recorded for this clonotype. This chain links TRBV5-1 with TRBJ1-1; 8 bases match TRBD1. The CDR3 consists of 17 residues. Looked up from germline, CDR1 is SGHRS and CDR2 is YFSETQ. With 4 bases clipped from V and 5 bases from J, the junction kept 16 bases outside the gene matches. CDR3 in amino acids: CASSHTGGITPNTEAFF. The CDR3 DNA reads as TGCGCCAGCAGCCACACAGGGGGTATCACCCCGAATACTGAAGCTTTCTTT.

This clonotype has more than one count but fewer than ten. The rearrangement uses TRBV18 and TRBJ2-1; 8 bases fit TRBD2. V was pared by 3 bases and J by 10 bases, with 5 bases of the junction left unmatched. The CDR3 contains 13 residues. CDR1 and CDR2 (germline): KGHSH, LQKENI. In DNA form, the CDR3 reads TGTGCCAGCTCACCCACGGGGGGGCAAGAGCAGTTCTTC. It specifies CASSPTGGQEQFF.

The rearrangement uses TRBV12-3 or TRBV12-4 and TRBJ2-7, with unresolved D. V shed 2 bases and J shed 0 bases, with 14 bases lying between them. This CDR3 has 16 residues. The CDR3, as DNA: TGTGCCAGCAGTTTACTCGGTAGGAGCAGCTCCTACGAGCAGTACTTC. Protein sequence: CASSLLGRSSSYEQYF.

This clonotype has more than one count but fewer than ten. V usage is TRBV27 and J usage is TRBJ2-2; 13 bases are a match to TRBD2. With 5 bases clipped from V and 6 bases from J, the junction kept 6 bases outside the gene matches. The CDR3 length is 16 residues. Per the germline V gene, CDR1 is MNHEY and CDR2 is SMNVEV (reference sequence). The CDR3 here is CASSRYGLAGAGELFF. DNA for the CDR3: TGTGCCAGCAGTCGCTATGGACTAGCGGGAGCCGGGGAGCTGTTTTTT.

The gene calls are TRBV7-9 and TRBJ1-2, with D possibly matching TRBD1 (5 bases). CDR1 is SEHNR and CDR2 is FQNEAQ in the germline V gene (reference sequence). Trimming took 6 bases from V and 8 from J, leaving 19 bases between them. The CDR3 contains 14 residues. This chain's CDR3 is CASSSDPRGRGYTF. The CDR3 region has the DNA TGTGCCAGCAGTTCTGACCCTAGGGGTCGCGGCTACACCTTC.

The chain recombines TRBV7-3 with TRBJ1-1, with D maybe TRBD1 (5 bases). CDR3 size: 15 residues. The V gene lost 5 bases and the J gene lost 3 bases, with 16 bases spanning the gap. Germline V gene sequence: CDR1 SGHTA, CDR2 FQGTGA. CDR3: CASSATWGGHTEAFF. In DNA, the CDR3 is TGTGCCAGCAGCGCAACATGGGGCGGGCACACTGAAGCTTTCTTT.

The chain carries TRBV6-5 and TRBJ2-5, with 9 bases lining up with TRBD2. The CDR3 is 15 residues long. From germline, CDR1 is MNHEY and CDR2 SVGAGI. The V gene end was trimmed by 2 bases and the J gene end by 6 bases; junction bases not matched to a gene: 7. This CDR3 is CASSYVSGSPQTQYF. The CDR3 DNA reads TGTGCCAGCAGTTACGTTAGCGGGAGCCCCCAGACCCAGTACTTC.

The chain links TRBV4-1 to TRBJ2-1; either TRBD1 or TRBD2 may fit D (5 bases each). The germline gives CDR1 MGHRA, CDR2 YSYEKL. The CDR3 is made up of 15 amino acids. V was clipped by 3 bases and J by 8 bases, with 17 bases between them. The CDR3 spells CASSQDSDGADEQFF. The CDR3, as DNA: TGCGCCAGCAGCCAGGATAGTGACGGGGCCGATGAGCAGTTCTTC.

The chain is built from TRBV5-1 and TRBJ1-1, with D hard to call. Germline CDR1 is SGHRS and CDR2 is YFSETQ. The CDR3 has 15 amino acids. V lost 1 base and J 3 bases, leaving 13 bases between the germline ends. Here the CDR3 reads CASSLLFPTDTEAFF. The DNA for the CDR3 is TGCGCCAGCAGCTTGCTTTTCCCAACGGACACTGAAGCTTTCTTT.

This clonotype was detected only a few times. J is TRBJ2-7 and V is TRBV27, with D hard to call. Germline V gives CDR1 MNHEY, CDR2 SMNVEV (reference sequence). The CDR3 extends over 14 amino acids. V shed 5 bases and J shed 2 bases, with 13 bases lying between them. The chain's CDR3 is CASSQLESTYEQYF. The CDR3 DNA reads TGTGCCAGCAGTCAACTCGAAAGCACCTACGAGCAGTACTTC.

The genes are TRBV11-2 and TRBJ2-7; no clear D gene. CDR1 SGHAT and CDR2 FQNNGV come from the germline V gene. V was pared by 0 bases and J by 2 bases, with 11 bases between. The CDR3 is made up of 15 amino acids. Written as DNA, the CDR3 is TGTGCCAGCAGCTTAGATCCCGGTCACCCCTACGAGCAGTACTTC. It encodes CASSLDPGHPYEQYF.

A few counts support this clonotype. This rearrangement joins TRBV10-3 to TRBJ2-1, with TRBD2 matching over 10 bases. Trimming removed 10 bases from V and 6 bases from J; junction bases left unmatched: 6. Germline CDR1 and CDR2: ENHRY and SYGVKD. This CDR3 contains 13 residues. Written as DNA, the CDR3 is TGTGCCACGACGGGACTAGCGCCCAATGAGCAGTTCTTC. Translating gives CATTGLAPNEQFF.

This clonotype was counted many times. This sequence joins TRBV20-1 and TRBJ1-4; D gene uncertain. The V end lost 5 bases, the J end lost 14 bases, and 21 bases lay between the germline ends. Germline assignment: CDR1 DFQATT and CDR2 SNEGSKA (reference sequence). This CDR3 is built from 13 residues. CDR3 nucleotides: TGCAGTGCTCTATCCGGCAATTCCCTCAGCCTGTTTTTT. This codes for CSALSGNSLSLFF.

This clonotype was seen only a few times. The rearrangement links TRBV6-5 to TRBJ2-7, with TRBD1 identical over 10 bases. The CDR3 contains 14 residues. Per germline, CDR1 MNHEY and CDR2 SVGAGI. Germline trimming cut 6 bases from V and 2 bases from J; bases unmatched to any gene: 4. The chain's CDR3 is CASSNDRGPYEQYF. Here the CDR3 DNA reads TGTGCCAGCAGCAACGACAGGGGGCCCTACGAGCAGTACTTC.

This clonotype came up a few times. CDR3 loop: CASTGLAGGPQETQYF. In DNA form, the CDR3 reads TGTGCCAGCACTGGACTAGCGGGGGGTCCCCAAGAGACCCAGTACTTC. This chain joins TRBV6-5 and TRBJ2-5, with TRBD2 identical over 14 bases. CDR1 and CDR2 from the germline V gene are MNHEY and SVGAGI. The V gene end was trimmed by 7 bases and the J gene end by 1 base; junction bases not matched to a gene: 5. The CDR3 length is 16 residues.

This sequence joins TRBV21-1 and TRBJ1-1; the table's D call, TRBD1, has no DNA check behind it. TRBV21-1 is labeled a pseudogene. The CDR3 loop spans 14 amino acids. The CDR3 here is CASNRRGRGTEAFF. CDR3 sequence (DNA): TGTGCCAGCAACCGAAGGGGTCGAGGCACTGAAGCTTTCTTT.

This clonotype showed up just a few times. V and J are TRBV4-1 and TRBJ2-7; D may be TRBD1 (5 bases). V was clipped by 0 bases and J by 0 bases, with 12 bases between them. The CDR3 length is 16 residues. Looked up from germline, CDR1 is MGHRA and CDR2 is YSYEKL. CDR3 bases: TGCGCCAGCAGCCAAGACCCAGGGCAAGGCTCCTACGAGCAGTACTTC. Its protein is CASSQDPGQGSYEQYF.

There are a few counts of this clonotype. The CDR3 reads CASSSVTSRGTGELFF. The CDR3 coding sequence is TGTGCCAGCAGCTCAGTAACTTCGCGGGGCACCGGGGAGCTGTTTTTT. The rearrangement joins TRBV5-4 to TRBJ2-2, with TRBD2 as a possible D gene (6 bases). The germline V gene has CDR1 SGHNT and CDR2 YYREEE (reference sequence). The CDR3 totals 16 residues. V lost 3 bases to trimming and J lost 4 bases, with 16 bases between them.

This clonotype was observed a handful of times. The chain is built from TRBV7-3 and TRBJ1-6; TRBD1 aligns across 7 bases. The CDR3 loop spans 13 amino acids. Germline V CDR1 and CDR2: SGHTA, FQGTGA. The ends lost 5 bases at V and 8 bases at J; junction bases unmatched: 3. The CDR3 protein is CASSQDRDSPLHF. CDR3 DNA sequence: TGTGCCAGCAGCCAAGACAGGGATTCACCCCTCCACTTT.

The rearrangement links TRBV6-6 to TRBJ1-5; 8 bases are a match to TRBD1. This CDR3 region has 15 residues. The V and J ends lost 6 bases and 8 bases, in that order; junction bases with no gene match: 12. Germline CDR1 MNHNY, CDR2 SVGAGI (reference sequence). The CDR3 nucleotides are TGTGCCAGCAGCGAAGGACAGGGATCGGGGGAGCCCCAGCATTTT. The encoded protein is CASSEGQGSGEPQHF.

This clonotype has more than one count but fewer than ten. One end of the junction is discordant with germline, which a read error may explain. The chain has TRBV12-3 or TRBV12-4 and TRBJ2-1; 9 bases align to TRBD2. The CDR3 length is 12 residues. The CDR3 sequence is CASSVAGEEQFF. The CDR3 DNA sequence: TGTGCCAGCAGTGTAGCGGGGGAAGAGCAGTTCTTC.